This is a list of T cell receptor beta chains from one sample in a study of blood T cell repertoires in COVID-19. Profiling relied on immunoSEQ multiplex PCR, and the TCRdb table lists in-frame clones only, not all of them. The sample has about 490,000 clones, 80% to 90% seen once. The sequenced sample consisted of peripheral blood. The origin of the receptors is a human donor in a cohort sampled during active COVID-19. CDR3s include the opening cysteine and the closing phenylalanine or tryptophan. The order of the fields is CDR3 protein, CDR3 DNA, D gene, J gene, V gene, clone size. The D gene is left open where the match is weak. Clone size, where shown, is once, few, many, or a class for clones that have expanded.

CSVRLGDRETQYF | TGCAGCGTCAGACTAGGGGACAGAGAGACCCAGTACTTC | NA | TRBJ2-5 | TRBV29-1 | NA
CASVDGGNTGELFF | TGTGCCAGCGTTGATGGCGGGAACACCGGGGAGCTGTTTTTT | NA | TRBJ2-2 | TRBV6-6 | NA
CASSPRTSGRAAETQYF | TGTGCCAGCAGCCCCCGGACTAGCGGGAGGGCCGCGGAGACCCAGTACTTC | TRBD2 | TRBJ2-5 | TRBV7-3 | NA
CASSPRTGENTQYF | TGTGCCAGCAGCCCGCGCACCGGGGAAAATACGCAGTATTTT | NA | TRBJ2-3 | TRBV11-3 | many
CASSSRQGATDTQYF | TGTGCCAGCAGTTCAAGACAGGGGGCGACAGATACGCAGTATTTT | TRBD1 | TRBJ2-3 | TRBV27 | NA
CSASEGARGYTF | TGCAGTGCTAGTGAAGGGGCACGAGGCTACACCTTC | NA | TRBJ1-2 | TRBV20-1 | NA
CAWREQGIKQYF | TGTGCCTGGAGAGAACAGGGGATTAAGCAGTATTTT | TRBD1 | TRBJ2-3 | TRBV30 | NA
CASSQSLGTEETQYF | TGCGCCAGCAGTCAATCGCTCGGGACAGAAGAGACCCAGTACTTC | TRBD1 | TRBJ2-5 | TRBV23-1 | NA
CASSQQDTRNTIYF | TGTGCCAGCAGCCAACAGGATACAAGAAACACCATATATTTT | NA | TRBJ1-3 | TRBV3-1/TRBV3-2 | NA
CASSLRLKQFF | TGTGCCAGCAGCCTGCGACTAAAGCAGTTCTTC | NA | TRBJ2-1 | TRBV7-3 | NA
CASSGRDRGEQYF | TGTGCCAGCAGTGGACGGGACAGGGGCGAGCAGTACTTC | TRBD1 | TRBJ2-7 | TRBV2 | NA
CASSLRGQPQHF | TGTGCCAGCAGCCTGCGGGGGCAGCCCCAGCATTTT | NA | TRBJ1-5 | TRBV5-8 | NA
CATRHNDYNEQFF | TGTGCCACCAGACACAACGATTACAATGAGCAGTTCTTC | NA | TRBJ2-1 | TRBV24-1 | NA
CASSLGASRTYNEQFF | TGTGCCAGCAGCTTAGGGGCTAGCAGAACCTACAATGAGCAGTTCTTC | NA | TRBJ2-1 | TRBV11-3 | NA
CASSAQGFSSGANVLTF | TGTGCCAGCAGTGCACAGGGATTTAGCTCTGGGGCCAACGTCCTGACTTTC | NA | TRBJ2-6 | TRBV6-2/TRBV6-3 | NA
CASQGVYMNTEAFF | TGTGCTAGTCAGGGGGTTTACATGAACACTGAAGCTTTCTTT | TRBD1 | TRBJ1-1 | TRBV12-5 | once
CVREGSYEQYF | TGCGTAAGGGAGGGGTCCTACGAGCAGTACTTC | TRBD2 | TRBJ2-7 | TRBV4-1 | NA
CAWRPGSLGEQYF | TGTGCCTGGAGACCGGGGAGCCTTGGCGAGCAGTACTTC | NA | TRBJ2-7 | TRBV30 | NA
CASSQGGLAGGNEQFF | TGCGCCAGCAGCCAAGGGGGACTAGCGGGAGGGAATGAGCAGTTCTTC | TRBD2 | TRBJ2-1 | TRBV4-1 | NA
CASSSAGVGNQPQHF | TGTGCCAGCTCTTCGGCAGGGGTGGGCAATCAGCCCCAGCATTTT | NA | TRBJ1-5 | TRBV18 | NA
CATLAFGETQYF | TGTGCCACGCTGGCTTTCGGGGAGACCCAGTACTTC | NA | TRBJ2-5 | TRBV19 | NA
CASSLKLATNVDTEQFF | TGCGCCAGCAGCTTGAAGCTAGCGACGAACGTGGACACTGAGCAGTTCTTC | NA | TRBJ2-1 | TRBV5-1 | NA
CASSVDRGNEQFF | TGTGCCAGCAGTGTGGACAGGGGCAATGAGCAGTTCTTC | TRBD1 | TRBJ2-1 | TRBV2 | NA
CASRYGQIDPGELFF | TGCGCCAGCAGATATGGACAGATTGACCCCGGGGAGCTGTTTTTT | NA | TRBJ2-2 | TRBV5-1 | NA
CASSLGGFWNEQFF | TGTGCCAGCAGCTTAGGAGGATTTTGGAATGAGCAGTTCTTC | NA | TRBJ2-1 | TRBV11-3 | NA
CASSLNSADTQYF | TGTGCCAGCAGTTTAAATTCCGCAGATACGCAGTATTTT | NA | TRBJ2-3 | TRBV27 | NA
CASSRQGGETQYF | TGTGCCAGCAGTAGACAGGGAGGAGAGACCCAGTACTTC | NA | TRBJ2-5 | TRBV27 | NA
CASTPGRAPAYEQYF | TGTGCCAGCACCCCTGGCAGGGCTCCCGCCTACGAGCAGTACTTC | NA | TRBJ2-7 | TRBV7-8 | NA
CASSVATGGLNTEAFF | TGTGCCAGCAGCGTAGCTACTGGAGGTCTGAACACTGAAGCTTTCTTT | NA | TRBJ1-1 | TRBV9 | NA
CASSQPRNAGRDGGYEQYF | TGCGCCAGCAGCCAACCTCGTAATGCCGGGAGGGACGGGGGCTACGAGCAGTACTTC | TRBD2 | TRBJ2-7 | TRBV4-1 | NA
CASSVDLAVNEQFF | TGTGCCAGCAGCGTAGACCTAGCGGTTAATGAGCAGTTCTTC | TRBD2 | TRBJ2-1 | TRBV9 | NA
CASSDFTGLVTDTQYF | TGTGCCAGCAGTGATTTTACAGGACTAGTCACAGATACGCAGTATTTT | TRBD2 | TRBJ2-3 | TRBV6-1 | NA
CASSPGLAVREQFF | TGTGCCAGCAGCCCAGGACTAGCGGTTAGGGAGCAGTTCTTC | TRBD2 | TRBJ2-1 | TRBV3-1/TRBV3-2 | NA
CASSQERGRAEAFF | TGTGCCAGCAGCCAAGAACGGGGGAGGGCTGAAGCTTTCTTT | NA | TRBJ1-1 | TRBV4-2 | many
CAISESGQGGYTF | TGTGCCATCAGTGAGTCAGGTCAGGGAGGCTACACCTTC | NA | TRBJ1-2 | TRBV10-3 | NA
CASSPGQGWDEQFF | TGTGCCAGCAGCCCCGGACAGGGTTGGGATGAGCAGTTCTTC | TRBD1 | TRBJ2-1 | TRBV11-1 | NA
CASSLSTRGYTF | TGTGCCAGCAGTTTATCGACTCGGGGCTACACCTTC | NA | TRBJ1-2 | TRBV28 | NA
CASSPRERQYSYEQYF | TGTGCCAGTAGTCCGAGAGAGAGACAGTATTCCTACGAGCAGTACTTC | NA | TRBJ2-7 | TRBV19 | NA
CASSFSRDNQPQHF | TGTGCCAGCAGTTTTAGCAGGGATAATCAGCCCCAGCATTTT | NA | TRBJ1-5 | TRBV27 | NA
CASSSGLAGGLGETQYF | TGTGCCAGCAGCTCGGGACTAGCGGGAGGGCTTGGGGAGACCCAGTACTTC | TRBD2 | TRBJ2-5 | TRBV5-5 | NA
CASSRYSPGTSGGQQFF | TGTGCCAGCAGCCGTTATAGCCCCGGGACCTCCGGGGGTCAGCAGTTCTTC | NA | TRBJ2-1 | TRBV11-2 | NA
CATSDLQIEAFF | TGTGCCACCAGTGATTTGCAGATAGAAGCTTTCTTT | NA | TRBJ1-1 | TRBV24-1 | NA
CASIPGTTLLEQYF | TGTGCCAGCATCCCCGGGACTACCCTCTTGGAGCAGTACTTC | TRBD2 | TRBJ2-7 | TRBV7-8 | NA
CASRTGSGELFF | TGTGCCAGCAGGACGGGGTCGGGGGAGCTGTTTTTT | NA | TRBJ2-2 | TRBV2 | NA
CASSPQTVYGYTF | TGTGCCAGCAGCCCCCAGACAGTCTATGGCTACACCTTC | NA | TRBJ1-2 | TRBV7-2 | NA
CASSYQAGGTDTQYF | TGTGCCAGCAGCTATCAAGCGGGAGGAACAGATACGCAGTATTTT | TRBD2 | TRBJ2-3 | TRBV7-2 | NA
CASSEDSSGTQYF | TGTGCCAGCAGCGAGGACTCGAGTGGGACCCAGTACTTC | NA | TRBJ2-5 | TRBV7-3 | NA
CASSFSGARNEQFF | TGTGCCAGCAGCTTTAGCGGGGCTAGAAATGAGCAGTTCTTC | TRBD2 | TRBJ2-1 | TRBV11-3 | NA